This T cell receptor beta chain was sequenced during a study of blood T cell repertoires in COVID-19. Whole-study context: COVID-19 samples collected from the United States, Italy and Spain covered acute and convalescent phases.

CDR1 is SQVTM and CDR2 is ANQGSEA in the germline V gene. The CDR3 is made up of 14 amino acids. V shed 2 bases and J shed 5 bases, with 12 bases lying between them. Sequenced by immunoSEQ multiplex PCR; TCRdb stores in-frame clones only, minus some. The sample has some 330,000 clones, around 87% seen once; the top ten hold less than 2.5%. This clonotype was obtained from a man in his forties or fifties in a cohort exposed to, infected with or recovered from COVID-19 (not recorded which). Sequenced sample: PBMCs or T cells enriched from blood (not recorded which). The V call is TRBV29-1, the J call TRBJ2-2; TRBD2 is a possible D gene (6 bases). The CDR3 DNA follows: TGCAGCGTTGAAAAGGGAGGAAGGACCGGGGAGCTGTTTTTT. This translates into CSVEKGGRTGELFF.